This TCR beta chain stems from a study of early stage breast cancer tumors. The wider study: Most invasive tumors, twelve of 16, were ER+/PR+/HER2-.

On this clone itself: The antigen remains undetermined.

Broader study findings: Bulk DNA sequencing of unsorted cells missed chain pairing and markers. Compared with adjacent normal breast tissue, tumors showed 2 to 2.5-fold greater T cell density and higher clonality.

Each sample had two DNA replicates, 0.5 ug blood or roughly 1.4 ug tissue. Produced via immunoSEQ multiplex PCR; TCRdb's table is partial and in-frame only. The data contain under 75,000 clones, 65% to 80% of them singletons. The CDR3 has 14 amino acids. J lost 4 bases, V lost 1 base, and 4 bases had no gene match. Germline CDR1 reads GTSNPN; CDR2 reads SVGIG (reference sequence). This TCR derives from a person in their thirties with breast cancer. What was sequenced was blood. The rearrangement joins TRBV30 to TRBJ2-1; 7 bases are a match to TRBD1. CDR3 in amino acids: CAWSAGTVYNEQFF. The CDR3 DNA reads as TGTGCCTGGAGTGCCGGGACAGTTTACAATGAGCAGTTCTTC.